The entry below describes one T cell receptor (beta chain). As yet, its antigen is unknown. Germline V gives CDR1 SGHNT, CDR2 YENEEA. V was clipped by 5 bases and J by 0 bases; unmatched bases: 0. CDR3 length equals 14 residues. This entry is derived from a study of cytomegalovirus exposure and HLA in healthy donors. Study observations and caveats: The authors listed roughly 150 TCR beta chains as cytomegalovirus-associated. TCR clusters originating in the first cohort tended to co-occur in the 110 or so validation repertoires, according to a later analysis.

The table came from immunoSEQ multiplex PCR; TCRdb's copy has only in-frame clones and leaves some out. The sample contains about 160,000 clones, around 96% of which appear only once. Sequencing was done on a sample of PBMCs. The rearrangement links TRBV11-3 to TRBJ2-3; the match to TRBD1 covers 9 bases. This TCR was sampled from a young woman in good health and CMV-seronegative. Written as DNA, the CDR3 is TGTGCCAGCAGCGGACAGGGGAGCACAGATACGCAGTATTTT. As protein: CASSGQGSTDTQYF.